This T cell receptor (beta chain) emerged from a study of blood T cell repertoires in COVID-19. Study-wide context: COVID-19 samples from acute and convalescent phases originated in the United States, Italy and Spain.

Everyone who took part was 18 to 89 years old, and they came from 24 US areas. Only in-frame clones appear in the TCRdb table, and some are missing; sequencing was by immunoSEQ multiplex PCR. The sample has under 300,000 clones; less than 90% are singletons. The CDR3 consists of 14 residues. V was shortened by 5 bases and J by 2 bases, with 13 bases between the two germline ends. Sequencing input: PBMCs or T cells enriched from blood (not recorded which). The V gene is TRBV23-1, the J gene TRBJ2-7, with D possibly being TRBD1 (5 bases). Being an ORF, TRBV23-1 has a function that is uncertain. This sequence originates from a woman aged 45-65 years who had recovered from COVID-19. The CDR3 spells CASSNQGPPYEQYF. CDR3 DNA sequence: TGCGCCAGCAGTAACCAGGGTCCACCCTACGAGCAGTACTTC.